This is a list of T cell receptor beta chains from one sample in a study of cytomegalovirus exposure and HLA in healthy donors. Using immunoSEQ multiplex PCR, the repertoire was profiled, and TCRdb retains in-frame clones only, with some absent. Its clone listing holds approximately 140,000 clones. The specimen was PBMCs. Receptors originate from a middle-aged woman in good health and CMV-seronegative. Each CDR3 is given with its conserved first and last residue. D genes are given only for firm matches.

CDR3: CASSSGPRATGELFF
DNA: TGTGCCAGCAGCTCCGGACCCAGGGCCACCGGGGAGCTGTTTTTT
D: NA
length: 15
J: TRBJ2-2
V: TRBV7-3

CDR3: CASTQGFSYNEQFF
DNA: TGTGCCAGCACTCAGGGGTTTTCCTACAATGAGCAGTTCTTC
D: NA
length: 14
J: TRBJ2-1
V: TRBV6-4

CDR3: CATSRQGIFNTGELFF
DNA: TGTGCCACCTCTCGACAGGGAATTTTTAACACCGGGGAGCTGTTTTTT
D: TRBD1
length: 16
J: TRBJ2-2
V: TRBV9

CDR3: CASSLDRGLTYF
DNA: TGTGCCAGCAGCTTAGACCGAGGCCTCACATATTTT
D: NA
length: 12
J: TRBJ1-3
V: TRBV7-2

CDR3: CASSTTGLQPQHF
DNA: TGTGCCAGCAGCACGACAGGGTTGCAGCCCCAGCATTTT
D: TRBD1
length: 13
J: TRBJ1-5
V: TRBV7-8

CDR3: CSVEDPRGRETQYF
DNA: TGCAGCGTTGAAGATCCAAGAGGGAGGGAGACCCAGTACTTC
D: NA
length: 14
J: TRBJ2-5
V: TRBV29-1

CDR3: CAISEGIPKGVNTEAFF
DNA: TGTGCCATCAGTGAGGGAATACCTAAGGGGGTGAACACTGAAGCTTTCTTT
D: NA
length: 17
J: TRBJ1-1
V: TRBV10-3

CDR3: CASTTGNYEQYF
DNA: TGTGCCAGCACGACGGGAAACTACGAGCAGTACTTC
D: NA
length: 12
J: TRBJ2-7
V: TRBV28

CDR3: CASSQVPRRAGFRETQYF
DNA: TGTGCCAGCAGCCAAGTCCCGCGGCGAGCGGGGTTCCGTGAGACCCAGTACTTC
D: TRBD2
length: 18
J: TRBJ2-5
V: TRBV4-2

CDR3: CASSFSRGGNSPLHF
DNA: TGTGCCAGCAGTTTCAGCAGGGGTGGGAATTCACCCCTCCACTTT
D: NA
length: 15
J: TRBJ1-6
V: TRBV27

CDR3: CASSAGQDYEQYF
DNA: TGTGCCAGCAGCGCGGGACAGGACTACGAGCAGTACTTC
D: TRBD1
length: 13
J: TRBJ2-7
V: TRBV5-5

CDR3: CASGLGQGQPQHF
DNA: TGTGCTAGTGGTCTGGGCCAGGGTCAGCCCCAGCATTTT
D: NA
length: 13
J: TRBJ1-5
V: TRBV12-5

CDR3: CASGAGGRQTQYF
DNA: TGTGCCTCCGGGGCAGGGGGCCGGCAGACCCAGTACTTC
D: TRBD1
length: 13
J: TRBJ2-5
V: TRBV7-3

CDR3: CATNRDRGSYEQYF
DNA: TGTGCCACTAACCGGGATCGCGGGTCCTACGAGCAGTACTTC
D: NA
length: 14
J: TRBJ2-7
V: TRBV15

CDR3: CASSPSAHADTQYF
DNA: TGTGCCAGCAGCCCTAGTGCTCATGCAGATACGCAGTATTTT
D: NA
length: 14
J: TRBJ2-3
V: TRBV7-2

CDR3: CASSLGGGNTEAFF
DNA: TGTGCCAGCAGCTTAGGCGGAGGGAACACTGAAGCTTTCTTT
D: NA
length: 14
J: TRBJ1-1
V: TRBV11-3

CDR3: CASSLEGVNTEAFF
DNA: TGCGCCAGCAGCTTGGAAGGGGTGAACACTGAAGCTTTCTTT
D: NA
length: 14
J: TRBJ1-1
V: TRBV5-1

CDR3: CASSIEMDGRGYTEAFF
DNA: TGTGCCAGTAGTATAGAAATGGATGGCAGGGGGTACACTGAAGCTTTCTTT
D: TRBD1
length: 17
J: TRBJ1-1
V: TRBV19

CDR3: CASSLDRYREAFF
DNA: TGTGCCAGCAGCTTAGATCGATACAGAGAAGCTTTCTTT
D: NA
length: 13
J: TRBJ1-1
V: TRBV11-2

CDR3: CASRPTGTGDLYGYTF
DNA: TGTGCCAGTAGACCTACCGGGACAGGGGATCTCTATGGCTACACCTTC
D: TRBD1
length: 16
J: TRBJ1-2
V: TRBV19

CDR3: CASSPRSGGSPQPQHF
DNA: TGCGCCAGCAGCCCCAGATCAGGGGGCTCCCCTCAGCCCCAGCATTTT
D: TRBD1
length: 16
J: TRBJ1-5
V: TRBV5-1

CDR3: CASSYGGQMINEQFF
DNA: TGTGCCAGCAGTTACGGGGGACAGATGATCAATGAGCAGTTCTTC
D: TRBD1
length: 15
J: TRBJ2-1
V: TRBV6-5

CDR3: CASLYLSSTDTQYF
DNA: TGTGCCAGCCTATACCTCTCTAGCACAGATACGCAGTATTTT
D: NA
length: 14
J: TRBJ2-3
V: TRBV2

CDR3: CASSLDVAGSGYTF
DNA: TGCGCCAGCAGCTTGGACGTTGCCGGGTCTGGCTACACCTTC
D: NA
length: 14
J: TRBJ1-2
V: TRBV5-1

CDR3: CASSAGPGGHTF
DNA: TGTGCCAGCAGCGCCGGGCCCGGGGGGCACACCTTC
D: NA
length: 12
J: TRBJ1-2
V: TRBV11-2

CDR3: CASSLFQAGQPQHF
DNA: TGTGCCAGCAGTTTATTCCAGGCGGGTCAGCCCCAGCATTTT
D: NA
length: 14
J: TRBJ1-5
V: TRBV27

CDR3: CASSGRSPDYGYTF
DNA: TGCGCCAGCAGCGGCAGAAGTCCTGACTATGGCTACACCTTC
D: NA
length: 14
J: TRBJ1-2
V: TRBV5-1

CDR3: CSVERGRTDTQYF
DNA: TGCAGCGTTGAACGGGGGAGAACAGATACGCAGTATTTT
D: NA
length: 13
J: TRBJ2-3
V: TRBV29-1

CDR3: CASSFPDRASIDYNEQFF
DNA: TGCGCCAGCAGCTTCCCGGACAGAGCTTCGATCGACTACAATGAGCAGTTCTTC
D: NA
length: 18
J: TRBJ2-1
V: TRBV5-1

CDR3: CASLTPGTGEGYGYTF
DNA: TGTGCCAGCCTTACCCCCGGGACAGGGGAAGGGTATGGCTACACCTTC
D: TRBD1
length: 16
J: TRBJ1-2
V: TRBV28

CDR3: CASSYSARETQYF
DNA: TGTGCCAGCAGTTACTCAGCGCGGGAGACCCAGTACTTC
D: NA
length: 13
J: TRBJ2-5
V: TRBV6-6

CDR3: CASRDYGNRGAQYF
DNA: TGTGCCAGCAGAGACTACGGGAACCGGGGAGCGCAGTACTTC
D: NA
length: 14
J: TRBJ2-7
V: TRBV25-1

CDR3: CASSLVAGLPNTDTQYF
DNA: TGTGCCAGCAGCTTAGTAGCGGGACTACCCAACACAGATACGCAGTATTTT
D: TRBD2
length: 17
J: TRBJ2-3
V: TRBV11-2

CDR3: CASSSGGDTQYF
DNA: TGTGCCAGCAGCTCCGGGGGAGATACGCAGTATTTT
D: NA
length: 12
J: TRBJ2-3
V: TRBV13

CDR3: CASPTPMNTEAFF
DNA: TGTGCCAGCCCGACACCCATGAACACTGAAGCTTTCTTT
D: NA
length: 13
J: TRBJ1-1
V: TRBV6-1

CDR3: CASSASGARGQPQHF
DNA: TGTGCCAGCAGCGCCTCAGGGGCGAGGGGGCAGCCCCAGCATTTT
D: NA
length: 15
J: TRBJ1-5
V: TRBV7-2

CDR3: CASSPWGGDYGYTF
DNA: TGTGCCAGCAGCCCCTGGGGGGGCGACTATGGCTACACCTTC
D: NA
length: 14
J: TRBJ1-2
V: TRBV7-9

CDR3: CASSIAWRGGSVEQFF
DNA: TGTGCCAGTAGTATAGCCTGGCGGGGGGGATCTGTTGAGCAGTTCTTC
D: TRBD2
length: 16
J: TRBJ2-1
V: TRBV19

CDR3: CASSSGQPLYNEQFF
DNA: TGTGCCAGCAGCTCCGGACAGCCCCTTTACAATGAGCAGTTCTTC
D: NA
length: 15
J: TRBJ2-1
V: TRBV5-6

CDR3: CASSRGIGYEQYF
DNA: TGTGCCAGTAGTCGGGGGATCGGATACGAGCAGTACTTC
D: NA
length: 13
J: TRBJ2-7
V: TRBV19

CDR3: CASSELTRGNGYTF
DNA: TGTGCCAGCAGTGAATTAACCCGAGGAAATGGCTACACCTTC
D: NA
length: 14
J: TRBJ1-2
V: TRBV25-1

CDR3: CASSLSGGLPQHF
DNA: TGTGCCAGCAGCTTAAGCGGCGGATTACCCCAGCATTTT
D: NA
length: 13
J: TRBJ1-5
V: TRBV7-2